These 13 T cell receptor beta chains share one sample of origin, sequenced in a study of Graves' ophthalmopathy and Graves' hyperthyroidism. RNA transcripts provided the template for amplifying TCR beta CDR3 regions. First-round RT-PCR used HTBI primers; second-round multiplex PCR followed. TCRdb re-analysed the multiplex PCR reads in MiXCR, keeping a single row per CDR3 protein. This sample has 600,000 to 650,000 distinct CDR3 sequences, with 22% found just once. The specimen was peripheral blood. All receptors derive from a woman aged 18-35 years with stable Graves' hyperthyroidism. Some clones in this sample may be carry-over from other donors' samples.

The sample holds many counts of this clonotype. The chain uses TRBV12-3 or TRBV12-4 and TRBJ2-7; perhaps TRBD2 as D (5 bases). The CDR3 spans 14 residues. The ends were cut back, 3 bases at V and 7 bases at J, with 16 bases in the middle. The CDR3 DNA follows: TGTGCCAGCAGTTTTTTGGCGGGTTCGATTGAGCAGTACTTC. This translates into CASSFLAGSIEQYF.

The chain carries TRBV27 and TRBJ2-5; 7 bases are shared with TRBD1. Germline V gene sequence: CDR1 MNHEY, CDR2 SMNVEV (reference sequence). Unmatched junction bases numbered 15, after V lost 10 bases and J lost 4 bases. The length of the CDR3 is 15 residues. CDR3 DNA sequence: TGTGCCACCTCCGGAAGGCAGGGGGTGAGAGAGACCCAGTACTTC. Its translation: CATSGRQGVRETQYF.

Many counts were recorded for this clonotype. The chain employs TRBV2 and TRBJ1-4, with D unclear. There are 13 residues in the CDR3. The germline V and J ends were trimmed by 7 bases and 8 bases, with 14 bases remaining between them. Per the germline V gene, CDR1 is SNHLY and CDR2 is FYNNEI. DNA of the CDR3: TGTGCCAGCAACGGGCAGGTACGGGAAAAACTGTTTTTT. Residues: CASNGQVREKLFF.

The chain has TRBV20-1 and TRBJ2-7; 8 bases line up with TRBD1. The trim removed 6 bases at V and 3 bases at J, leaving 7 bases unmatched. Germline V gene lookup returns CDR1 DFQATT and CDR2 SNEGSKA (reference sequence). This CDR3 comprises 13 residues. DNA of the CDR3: TGCAGTGCCCGGACAGGGTTAGGCTACGAGCAGTACTTC. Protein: CSARTGLGYEQYF.

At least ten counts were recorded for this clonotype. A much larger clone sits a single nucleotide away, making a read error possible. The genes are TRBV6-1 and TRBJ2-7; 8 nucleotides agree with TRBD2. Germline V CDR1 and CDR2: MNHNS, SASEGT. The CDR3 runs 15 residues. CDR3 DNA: TGTGCCAGCAGTGAAATTAGCGGGGACTCCTACGGGCAGTACTTC. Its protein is CASSEISGDSYGQYF.

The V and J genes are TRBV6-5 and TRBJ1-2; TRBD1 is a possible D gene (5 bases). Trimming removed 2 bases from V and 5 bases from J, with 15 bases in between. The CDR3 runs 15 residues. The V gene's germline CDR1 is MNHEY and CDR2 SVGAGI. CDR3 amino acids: CASSYGLGVEYGYTF. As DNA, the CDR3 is TGTGCCAGCAGTTACGGTTTAGGGGTGGAGTATGGCTACACCTTC.

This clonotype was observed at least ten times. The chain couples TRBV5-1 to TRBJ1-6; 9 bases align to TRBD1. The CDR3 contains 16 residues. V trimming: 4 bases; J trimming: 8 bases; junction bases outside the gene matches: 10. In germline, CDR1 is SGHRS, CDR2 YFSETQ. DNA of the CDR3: TGCGCCAGCAGCCCTCAGGTCGGGACAGGGTATTCACCCCTCCACTTT. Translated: CASSPQVGTGYSPLHF.

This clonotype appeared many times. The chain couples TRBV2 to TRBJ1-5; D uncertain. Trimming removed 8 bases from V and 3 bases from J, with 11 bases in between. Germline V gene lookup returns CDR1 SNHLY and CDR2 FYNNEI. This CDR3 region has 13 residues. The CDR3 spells CASSRRFNQPQHF. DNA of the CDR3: TGTGCCAGCTCCCGCCGGTTCAATCAGCCCCAGCATTTT. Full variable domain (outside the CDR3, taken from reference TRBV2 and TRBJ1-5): EPEVTQTPSHQVTQMGQEVILRCVPISNHLYFYWYRQILGQKVEFLVSFYNNEISEKSEIFDDQFSVERPDGSNFTLKIRSTKLEDSAMYFCASSRRFNQPQHFGDGTRLSIL.

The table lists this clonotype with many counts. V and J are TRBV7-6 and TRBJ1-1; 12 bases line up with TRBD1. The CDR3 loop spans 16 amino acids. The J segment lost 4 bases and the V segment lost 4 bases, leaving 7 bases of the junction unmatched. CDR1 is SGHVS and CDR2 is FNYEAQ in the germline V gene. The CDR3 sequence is CASSSRDRGLFTEAFF. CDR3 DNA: TGTGCCAGCAGCTCCCGGGACAGGGGGCTTTTCACTGAAGCTTTCTTT.

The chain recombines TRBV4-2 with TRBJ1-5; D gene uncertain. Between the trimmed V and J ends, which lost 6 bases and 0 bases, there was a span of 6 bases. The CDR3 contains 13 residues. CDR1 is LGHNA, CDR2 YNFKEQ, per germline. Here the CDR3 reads CASRRCSNQPQHF. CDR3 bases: TGTGCCAGCAGGCGATGTAGCAATCAGCCCCAGCATTTT.

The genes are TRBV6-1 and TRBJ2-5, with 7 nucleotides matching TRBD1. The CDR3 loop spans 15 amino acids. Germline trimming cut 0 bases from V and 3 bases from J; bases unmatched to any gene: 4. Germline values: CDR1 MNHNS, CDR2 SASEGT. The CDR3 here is CASSEAWGQKETQYF. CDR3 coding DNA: TGTGCCAGCAGTGAAGCGTGGGGACAGAAAGAGACCCAGTACTTC.

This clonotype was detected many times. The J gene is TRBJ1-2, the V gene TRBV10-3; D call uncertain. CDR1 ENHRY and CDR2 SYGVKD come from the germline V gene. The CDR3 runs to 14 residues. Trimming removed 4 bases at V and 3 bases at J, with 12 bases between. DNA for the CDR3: TGTGCCATCAGTGGAGCAACGAAGTACTATGGCTACACCTTC. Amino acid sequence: CAISGATKYYGYTF.

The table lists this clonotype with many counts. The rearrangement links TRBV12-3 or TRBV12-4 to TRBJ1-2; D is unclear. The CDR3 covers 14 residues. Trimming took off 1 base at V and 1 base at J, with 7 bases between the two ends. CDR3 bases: TGTGCCAGCAGTTTAGACATATTTAACTATGGCTACACCTTC. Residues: CASSLDIFNYGYTF.